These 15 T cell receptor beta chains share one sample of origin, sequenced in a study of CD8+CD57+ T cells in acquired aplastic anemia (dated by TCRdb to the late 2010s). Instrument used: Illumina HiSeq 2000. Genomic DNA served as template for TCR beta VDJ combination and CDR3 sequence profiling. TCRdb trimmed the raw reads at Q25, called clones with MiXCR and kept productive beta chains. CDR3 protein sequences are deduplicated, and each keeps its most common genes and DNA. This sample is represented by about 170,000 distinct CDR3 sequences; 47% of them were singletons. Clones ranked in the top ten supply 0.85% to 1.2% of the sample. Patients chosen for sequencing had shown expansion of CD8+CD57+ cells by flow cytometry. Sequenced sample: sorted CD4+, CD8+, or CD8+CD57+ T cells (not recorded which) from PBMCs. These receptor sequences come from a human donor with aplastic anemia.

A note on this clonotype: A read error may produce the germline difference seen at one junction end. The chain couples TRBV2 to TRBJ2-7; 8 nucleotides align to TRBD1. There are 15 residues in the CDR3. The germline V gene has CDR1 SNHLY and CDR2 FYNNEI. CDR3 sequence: CASSEDRGRSYEQCF. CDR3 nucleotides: TGTGCCAGCAGCGAAGACAGGGGACGGTCCTACGAGCAGTGCTTC.

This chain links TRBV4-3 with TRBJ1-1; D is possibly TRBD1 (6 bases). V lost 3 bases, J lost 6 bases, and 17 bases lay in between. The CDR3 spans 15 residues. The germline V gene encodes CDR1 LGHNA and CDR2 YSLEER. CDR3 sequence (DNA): TGCGCCAGCAGCCAGACGGGGACACCCGCCCCTGAAGCTTTCTTT. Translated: CASSQTGTPAPEAFF.

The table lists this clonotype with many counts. The CDR3 nucleotides are TGCAGTGCTAGCCAACGACAGGCCCGGTTGGATTCACCCCTCCACTTT. This codes for CSASQRQARLDSPLHF. The chain is built from TRBV20-1 and TRBJ1-6; D might be TRBD1 (6 bases). The CDR3 is 16 amino acids. V was cut by 3 bases and J by 8 bases, with 20 bases left in between. CDR1 and CDR2 (germline): DFQATT, SNEGSKA (reference sequence).

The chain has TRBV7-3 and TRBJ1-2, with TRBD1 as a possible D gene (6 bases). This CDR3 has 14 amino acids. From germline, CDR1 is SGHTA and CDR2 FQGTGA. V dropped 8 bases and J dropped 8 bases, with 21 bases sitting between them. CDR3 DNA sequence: TGTGCCAGCGGGAAGCAGGGGTTGTCCGGAGGCTACACCTTC. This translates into CASGKQGLSGGYTF.

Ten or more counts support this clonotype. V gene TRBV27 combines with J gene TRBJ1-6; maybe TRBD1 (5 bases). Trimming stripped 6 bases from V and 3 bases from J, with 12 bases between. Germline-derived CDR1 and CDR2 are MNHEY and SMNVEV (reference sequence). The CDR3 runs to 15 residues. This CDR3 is CASSLTALYNSPLHF. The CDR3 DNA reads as TGTGCCAGCAGCTTGACAGCACTCTATAATTCACCCCTCCACTTT.

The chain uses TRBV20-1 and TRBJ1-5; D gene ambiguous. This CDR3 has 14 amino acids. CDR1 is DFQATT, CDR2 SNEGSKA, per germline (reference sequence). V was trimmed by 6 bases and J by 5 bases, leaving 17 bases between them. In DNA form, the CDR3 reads TGCAGTGCCAGTAGTTCGACTGACCATCAGCCCCAGCATTTT. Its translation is CSASSSTDHQPQHF.

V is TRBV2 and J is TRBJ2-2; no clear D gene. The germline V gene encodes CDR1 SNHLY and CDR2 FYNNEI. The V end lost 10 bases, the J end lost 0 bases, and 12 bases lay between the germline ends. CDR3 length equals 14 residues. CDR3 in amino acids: CATAKQTNTGELFF. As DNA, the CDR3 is TGTGCCACAGCTAAACAGACGAACACCGGGGAGCTGTTTTTT.

CDR3 bases: TGTGCCAGCAGCGTTCAGGGAGACAATGAGCAGTTCTTC. Amino acids: CASSVQGDNEQFF. The chain is built from TRBV9 and TRBJ2-7, with D perhaps given as TRBD1 or TRBD2 (5 bases each). TRBJ2-1 matches the DNA end more closely, so the J call is doubtful. Germline CDR1 and CDR2: SGDLS and YYNGEE. The CDR3 runs to 13 residues.

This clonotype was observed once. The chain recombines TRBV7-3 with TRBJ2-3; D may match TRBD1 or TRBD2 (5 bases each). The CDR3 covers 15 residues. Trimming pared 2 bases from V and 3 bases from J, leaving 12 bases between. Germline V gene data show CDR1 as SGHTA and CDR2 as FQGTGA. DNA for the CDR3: TGTGCCAGCAGCTTAGTTGGGACGAGGACAGATACGCAGTATTTT. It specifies CASSLVGTRTDTQYF.

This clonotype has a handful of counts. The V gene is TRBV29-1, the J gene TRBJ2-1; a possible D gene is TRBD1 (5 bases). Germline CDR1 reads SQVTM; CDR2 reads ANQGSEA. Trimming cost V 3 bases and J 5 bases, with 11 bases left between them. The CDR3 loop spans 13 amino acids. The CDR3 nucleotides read TGCAGCGTTGATAGGGGTTATAACAATGAGCAGTTCTTC. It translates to CSVDRGYNNEQFF.

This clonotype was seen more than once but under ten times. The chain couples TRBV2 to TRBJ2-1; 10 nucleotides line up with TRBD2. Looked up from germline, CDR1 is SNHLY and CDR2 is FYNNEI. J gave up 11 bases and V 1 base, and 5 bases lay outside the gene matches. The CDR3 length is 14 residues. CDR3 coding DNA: TGTGCCAGCAGTGAAGGGATAGCGGGGGGCCAGCAGTTCTTC. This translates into CASSEGIAGGQQFF.

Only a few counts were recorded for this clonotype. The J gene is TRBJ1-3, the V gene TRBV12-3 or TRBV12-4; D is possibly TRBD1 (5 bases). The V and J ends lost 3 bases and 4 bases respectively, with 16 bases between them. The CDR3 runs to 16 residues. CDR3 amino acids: CASSFGLEGLGNTIYF. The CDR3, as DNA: TGTGCCAGCAGTTTCGGCCTGGAGGGGCTCGGAAACACCATATATTTT.

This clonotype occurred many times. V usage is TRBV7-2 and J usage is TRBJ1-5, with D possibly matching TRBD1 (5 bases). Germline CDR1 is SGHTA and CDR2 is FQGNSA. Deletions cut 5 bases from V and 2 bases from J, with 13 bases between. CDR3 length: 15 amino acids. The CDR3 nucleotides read TGTGCCAGCAGCCCGAGTGGGGGGGGCAATCAGCCCCAGCATTTT. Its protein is CASSPSGGGNQPQHF.

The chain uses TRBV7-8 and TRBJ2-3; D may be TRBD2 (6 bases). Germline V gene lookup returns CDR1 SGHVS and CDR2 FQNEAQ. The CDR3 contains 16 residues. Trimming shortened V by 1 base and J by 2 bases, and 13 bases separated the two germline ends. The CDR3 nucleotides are TGTGCCAGCAGCTTAGTGGTGGGGGGAGACACAGATACGCAGTATTTT. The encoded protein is CASSLVVGGDTDTQYF.

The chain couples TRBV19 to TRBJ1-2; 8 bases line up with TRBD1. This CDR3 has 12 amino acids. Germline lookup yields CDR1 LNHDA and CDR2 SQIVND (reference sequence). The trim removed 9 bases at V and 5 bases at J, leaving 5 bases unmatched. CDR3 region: CASQDRVYGYTF. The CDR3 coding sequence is TGTGCCAGCCAGGACAGGGTATATGGCTACACCTTC.